What follows are 7 T cell receptor beta chains derived from one specimen sequenced in a study of blood T cell repertoires in COVID-19. The assay was immunoSEQ multiplex PCR, and TCRdb's table has in-frame clones only and misses some. The data contain a few hundred thousand clones, around 87% of them singletons. The sequenced sample consisted of PBMCs or T cells enriched from blood (not recorded which). These receptors were obtained from a man aged 35-49 years in a cohort exposed to, infected with or recovered from COVID-19 (not recorded which).

This chain uses TRBV5-8 with TRBJ1-1; D call uncertain. The CDR3 consists of 11 residues. V lost 3 bases, J lost 4 bases, and 4 bases lay in between. The germline V gene has CDR1 SGHTS and CDR2 YDEGEE. This CDR3 reads CASSYSTEAFF. The CDR3 DNA reads as TGTGCCAGCAGCTACTCCACTGAAGCTTTCTTT.

The chain carries TRBV4-1 and TRBJ2-3; 11 bases match TRBD1. CDR1 is MGHRA and CDR2 is YSYEKL in the germline V gene. CDR3 length equals 16 residues. Unmatched junction bases numbered 5, after V lost 3 bases and J lost 3 bases. The CDR3 DNA follows: TGCGCCAGCAGCCAGAGGACAGGGGGCTGGACAGATACGCAGTATTTT. Translated, it gives CASSQRTGGWTDTQYF.

The rearrangement joins TRBV3-1 (or the pseudogene TRBV3-2) to TRBJ2-7; possible D gene TRBD1, 5 bases. The germline V and J ends were trimmed by 1 base and 3 bases, with 10 bases remaining between them. Germline lookup yields CDR1 LGHDT and CDR2 YNNKEL (reference sequence). This CDR3 has 14 residues. CDR3 coding DNA: TGTGCCAGCAGCCAAGGTGCAGGGATCTACGAGCAGTACTTC. It specifies CASSQGAGIYEQYF.

This sequence joins TRBV6-6 and TRBJ2-3, with D tentatively TRBD2 (5 bases). The V gene lost 7 bases and the J gene lost 2 bases, with 7 bases spanning the gap. The V gene's germline CDR1 is MNHNY and CDR2 SVGAGI (reference sequence). This CDR3 comprises 12 residues. The CDR3 DNA sequence: TGTGCCAGCACCGGGAACACAGATACGCAGTATTTT. Its translation: CASTGNTDTQYF.

The chain couples TRBV15 to TRBJ2-3; TRBD1 matches at 7 bases. CDR3 length: 13 residues. V gave up 6 bases and J gave up 4 bases; unmatched junction bases: 4. CDR1 and CDR2 from the germline V gene are LNHNV and YYDKDF (reference sequence). CDR3 nucleotide sequence: TGTGCCACCAGAAATACAGGGGCAGATACGCAGTATTTT. This codes for CATRNTGADTQYF.

The chain uses TRBV6-5 and TRBJ1-2; D gene unclear. Trimming shortened V by 10 bases and J by 6 bases, and 18 bases separated the two germline ends. The CDR3 extends over 13 amino acids. Per the germline V gene, CDR1 is MNHEY and CDR2 is SVGAGI. The CDR3 region has the DNA TGTGCCACCCGCGTCATCCGAGGTGATGGCTACACCTTC. It encodes CATRVIRGDGYTF.

The chain uses TRBV29-1 and TRBJ1-2; 10 nucleotides align to TRBD1. Germline-derived CDR1 and CDR2 are SQVTM and ANQGSEA. The CDR3 is 17 amino acids. Germline trimming cut 6 bases from V and 0 bases from J; bases unmatched to any gene: 13. The CDR3 is CSVSGQTGGHANYGYTF. CDR3 nucleotide sequence: TGCAGCGTCTCCGGGCAGACAGGGGGCCATGCTAACTATGGCTACACCTTC.